A single sample gave rise to the 7 T cell receptor beta chains below, sequenced in a study of T cell clonality in common variable immunodeficiency. Study outcomes and limitations: In common variable immunodeficiency, TCR beta chains reportedly carried fewer deletions and N-nucleotide insertions.

Assay: immunoSEQ multiplex PCR; the TCRdb copy retains only in-frame clones and omits some. The data show some 11,000 clones, none appearing only once, with approximately 7% held by the ten largest. Their antigens are not known. The material sequenced was peripheral blood mononuclear cells. The origin of the receptors is a human donor with common variable immunodeficiency.

This clone has a handful of counts. Partial CDR3 DNA: TGTGCCTGGTGGGGCAGGGAAGGCGCTGGAAACACC. Translating gives CAWWGREGAGNT. The whole CDR3 reads CAWWGREGAGNTIYF. V usage is TRBV7-6 and J usage is TRBJ1-3; a possible D gene is TRBD1 (5 bases). The CDR3 end lies 3 residues beyond the end of the read and is filled in from the germline J gene. CDR3 length: 15 amino acids. V lost 11 bases and J lost 2, with 19 bases in between. Germline-derived CDR1 and CDR2 are SGHVS and FNYEAQ.

This clone is medium-sized (0.01 to 0.1%) by share. The read ends 3 residues before the CDR3 terminus; that terminus is restored from the germline J gene. The V call is TRBV18, the J call TRBJ2-1, with TRBD2 matching over 8 bases. This CDR3 comprises 15 residues. V shed 3 bases, J shed 8 bases, and the junction held 9 bases outside the gene matches. Germline-derived CDR1 and CDR2 are KGHSH and LQKENI. The CDR3 sequence: CASSPAGTRNDEQFF. Incomplete CDR3 DNA: TGTGCCAGCTCACCGGCCGGGACTAGAAACGATGAG.

This clone was seen a handful of times. The read ends 3 residues before the CDR3 terminus; that terminus is restored from the germline J gene. The chain recombines TRBV18 with TRBJ2-3, with D maybe TRBD2 (6 bases). V lost 3 bases, J lost 3 bases, and 13 bases lay in between. There are 15 residues in the CDR3. Germline values: CDR1 KGHSH, CDR2 LQKENI. The CDR3 sequence: CASSPPDYGTDTQYF. The sequenced CDR3 bases are TGTGCCAGCTCACCCCCGGACTACGGGACAGATACG.

The part of the CDR3 DNA that was read is TGTGCCAGCAGCGACGATAGGGGGTTGATCTACGAG. Amino acid sequence: CASSDDRGLIYE. Given in full, the CDR3 is CASSDDRGLIYEQYF. J is TRBJ2-7 and V is TRBV7-9; possible D gene TRBD1, 6 bases. The CDR3 goes on 3 residues after the read ends, and that part is filled in from the germline J gene. CDR1 SEHNR and CDR2 FQNEAQ come from the germline V gene (reference sequence). Trimming took 5 bases from V and 3 from J, leaving 17 bases between them. The CDR3 totals 15 residues.

This clone is classed as medium-sized. Read data end 3 residues before the CDR3 end; the end is taken from the germline J gene. This chain joins TRBV29-1 and TRBJ2-1, with no clear D. The V and J ends lost 4 bases and 4 bases respectively, with 8 bases between them. Germline CDR1 reads SQVTM; CDR2 reads ANQGSEA. This CDR3 contains 12 residues. CDR3 protein: CSVVGRYNEQFF. The CDR3 DNA, read in part, is TGCAGCGTTGTTGGCAGATACAATGAG.

Of note for this clone: The observed sequence ends 3 residues before the CDR3 terminus, with the missing tail filled in from the germline J gene. The chain carries TRBV19 and TRBJ1-2; 8 bases align to TRBD1. Germline CDR1 is LNHDA and CDR2 is SQIVND (reference sequence). The CDR3 extends over 15 amino acids. The sequenced CDR3 bases are TGTGCCAGTAGTATAGGATCGACAGGGGTAGGAGGC. Its translation is CASSIGSTGVGG. Given in full, the CDR3 is CASSIGSTGVGGYTF.

Ten or more counts support this clone. The read comes to an end 3 residues before the CDR3 does, leaving the germline J gene to fill in the end. The rearrangement links TRBV5-1 to TRBJ1-1; possibly TRBD1 for D (5 bases). The V gene lost 0 bases and the J gene lost 4 bases, with 13 bases spanning the gap. Germline CDR1 and CDR2: SGHRS and YFSETQ. This CDR3 contains 15 residues. CDR3 amino acids: CASSLGGTKSTEAFF. The CDR3 bases that were read are TGCGCCAGCAGCTTGGGGGGCACAAAGAGCACTGAA. Full variable domain (missing parts from reference TRBV5-1 and TRBJ1-1): KAGVTQTPRYLIKTRGQQVTLSCSPISGHRSVSWYQQTPGQGLQFLFEYFSETQRNKGNFPGRFSGRQFSNSRSEMNVSTLELGDSALYLCASSLGGTKSTEAFFGQGTRLTVV.